This record looks at one T cell receptor beta chain sequence and its context. The target antigen is unknown. The source of the sample is a study of cytomegalovirus exposure and HLA in healthy donors. Across the study: For the approximately 420 genotyped donors, roughly 81% fell within the Caucasian-associated ancestry cluster. Study observations and caveats: In a later analysis, HLA-C alleles had the fewest associated TCRs, DRB1 alleles the most. According to an earlier analysis, most TCR beta V segments yielded productive rearrangements about 87% or about 30% of the time. Listed as cytomegalovirus-associated were 164 TCR beta chains.

V shed 4 bases and J shed 10 bases, with 14 bases lying between them. There are 13 residues in the CDR3. CDR1 is MNHNS, CDR2 SASEGT, per germline. 60 Vbeta and 13 Jbeta primers were used in PCR. Sequencing was performed with immunoSEQ multiplex PCR; in TCRdb, only in-frame clones are kept and a portion is missing. The sample has some 210,000 clones; about three quarters are singletons. The chain couples TRBV6-1 to TRBJ1-3; no clear D. The source material was PBMCs. This receptor was identified in a woman aged 30 to 39 in good health and CMV-seropositive. The CDR3 bases are TGTGCCAGCAGTGGGCAGTTCCTCTGGACCATATATTTT. Translation gives CASSGQFLWTIYF.